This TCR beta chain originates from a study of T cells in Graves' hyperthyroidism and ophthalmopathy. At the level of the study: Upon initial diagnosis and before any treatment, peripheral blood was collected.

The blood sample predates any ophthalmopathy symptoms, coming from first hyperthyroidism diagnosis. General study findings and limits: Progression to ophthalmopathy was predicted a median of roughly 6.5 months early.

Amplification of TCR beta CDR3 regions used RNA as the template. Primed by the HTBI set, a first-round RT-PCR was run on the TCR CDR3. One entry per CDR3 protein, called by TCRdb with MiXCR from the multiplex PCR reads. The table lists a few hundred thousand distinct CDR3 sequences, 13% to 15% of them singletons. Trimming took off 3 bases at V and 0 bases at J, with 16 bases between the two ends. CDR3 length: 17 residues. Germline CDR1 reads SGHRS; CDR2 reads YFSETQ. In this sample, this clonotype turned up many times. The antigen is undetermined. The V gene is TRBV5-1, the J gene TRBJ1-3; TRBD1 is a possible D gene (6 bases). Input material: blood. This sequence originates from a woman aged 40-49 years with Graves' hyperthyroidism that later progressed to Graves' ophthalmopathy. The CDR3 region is CASSWGADTYSGNTIYF. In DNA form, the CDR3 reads TGCGCCAGCAGCTGGGGGGCCGACACATACTCTGGAAACACCATATATTTT. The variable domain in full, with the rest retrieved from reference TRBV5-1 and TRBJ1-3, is KAGVTQTPRYLIKTRGQQVTLSCSPISGHRSVSWYQQTPGQGLQFLFEYFSETQRNKGNFPGRFSGRQFSNSRSEMNVSTLELGDSALYLCASSWGADTYSGNTIYFGEGSWLTVV.